The present TCR beta chain was sequenced within a study of blood T cell repertoires in COVID-19 (dated by TCRdb to about 2020). Study-wide context: Collaborator samples came from the United States, Italy and Spain and covered acute and convalescent phases of COVID-19. The prospective study material was composed of cDNA or gDNA derived from T cells, B-cell-depleted T cells, or PBMCs. Deeply sampled blood TCRbeta repertoires from subjects exposed to, actively infected with, or recovered from COVID-19 were included in the dataset. A freely available public database, intended as a resource for researchers studying the immune response to SARS-CoV-2, is where the repertoires were released. Samples came from the ongoing ImmuneRACE study (first 160 participants) plus 1,254 subjects from 6 global collaborators. The sample metadata nearly always contained a de-identified subject ID, COVID-19 status, age in years and sex. Where available, HLA class I and class II types were obtained from metadata supplied by the sample provider rather than from assay-based typing.

General findings and caveats noted by the study authors: The quantity of clinical and demographic metadata differed by source and by participant and was supplied without curation.

Per the germline V gene (reference sequence), SEHNR is the CDR1 and FQNEAQ is the CDR2. Trimming removed 2 bases from V and 7 bases from J, leaving 20 bases between the germline ends. The CDR3 numbers 16 residues from cysteine through phenylalanine. Of the read, only the CDR3 DNA is kept; its 48 bases are in frame from base 1. Details on this clone: Its antigen is unknown. No much larger clone exists at a distance of one base, and base qualities are not known.

Participants in the prospective study were aged roughly 18 to 89 years, lived in about two dozen United States geographic areas, and enrolled through a virtual design. In the prospective study, participants were assigned to cohorts based on the clinical history participants reported in a screening survey and a study questionnaire. A participant counted as exposed if, within 2 weeks of entering the study, that participant had been in contact with someone who had a PCR-confirmed or clinician-diagnosed COVID-19 case. In the prospective study, mobile phlebotomists collected whole blood, serum and a nasopharyngeal or oropharyngeal swab from each participant. Additional blood draws and questionnaires over a roughly two-month period could optionally be provided by prospective study participants. Before DNA extraction, prospective study blood samples were shipped either frozen or at room temperature. TCRbeta CDR3 regions were amplified from genomic DNA using the immunoSEQ Assay, a bias-controlled multiplex PCR. On the authors' methods: Within the assay, amplification of reference gene primers was used to estimate how many nucleated cells each sample contained. Sequence reads were collapsed and filtered to measure the absolute abundance of every unique TCRbeta CDR3 rearrangement. For each sample, productive Simpson clonality was calculated as the square root of Simpson's diversity index across productive rearrangements. TCRdb obtained this table from immuneACCESS and retained in-frame rearrangements with V and J assigned. These tables miss some clones; where compared with another copy, unresolved V genes account for less than half of the shortfall, and the remainder is unexplained. V, J and clone size reflect that table, while D and trimming were determined from the DNA. The sample includes some 340,000 clones, with more than 90% observed a single time. The top ten hold about 4% of the sample.

The receptor's source is a woman aged 25 to 39 who had been exposed to COVID-19. The sequence links TRBV7-9 to TRBJ1-2, with no confidently assigned D gene. The sample was PBMCs or T cells enriched from blood (not recorded which). The nucleotide sequence reads TGTGCCAGCAGCTTACCGGAGGGAACCAAACTGTCTGGCTACACCTTC. Its protein reads: CASSLPEGTKLSGYTF.